What follows are 9 T cell receptor beta chains derived from one specimen sequenced in a study of cytomegalovirus exposure and HLA in healthy donors. PCR used 60 Vbeta primers and 13 Jbeta primers. The method was immunoSEQ multiplex PCR; TCRdb's version includes in-frame clones alone and lacks a portion of them. Of under 150,000 clones listed, approximately 80% are singletons. Sequenced material: PBMCs. The receptors originated from a man aged 50 to 59 in good health and CMV-seronegative.

The chain is built from TRBV5-1 and TRBJ2-1, with 7 bases fitting TRBD1. The ends lost 4 bases at V and 6 bases at J; junction bases unmatched: 4. CDR3 length equals 13 residues. The germline V gene has CDR1 SGHRS and CDR2 YFSETQ. The CDR3 protein is CASSPEGANEQFF. In DNA form, the CDR3 reads TGCGCCAGCAGCCCTGAGGGGGCCAATGAGCAGTTCTTC.

The chain carries TRBV18 and TRBJ2-5; TRBD2 matches 8 bases. Trimming cost V 2 bases and J 1 base; bases outside gene matches: 3. The CDR3 is made up of 15 amino acids. The germline CDR1 and CDR2 sequences are KGHSH and LQKENI. The DNA for the CDR3 is TGTGCCAGCTCACCAACAACTAGCGGCCAAGAGACCCAGTACTTC. Translating it yields CASSPTTSGQETQYF.

This clone was counted once. V and J are TRBV20-1 and TRBJ1-1, with D perhaps matching TRBD1 (5 bases). This CDR3 is built from 11 residues. Germline V gene data show CDR1 as DFQATT and CDR2 as SNEGSKA (reference sequence). With 8 bases removed from V and 6 bases from J, the gap between germline ends came to 13 bases. The chain's CDR3 is CSKSGKAEAFF. Written as DNA, the CDR3 is TGCAGTAAGTCAGGGAAAGCTGAAGCTTTCTTT.

V gene TRBV2 combines with J gene TRBJ2-4; 8 bases are a match to TRBD1. Germline V lookup: CDR1 SNHLY, CDR2 FYNNEI. V shed 3 bases, J shed 0 bases, and the junction held 13 bases outside the gene matches. The CDR3 extends over 19 amino acids. The CDR3 DNA sequence: TGTGCCAGCAGTGACCTGGGACAGGACACTCCTCTAGCCAAAAACATTCAGTACTTC. Protein: CASSDLGQDTPLAKNIQYF.

The chain couples TRBV19 to TRBJ2-7; 9 bases line up with TRBD1. Per germline, CDR1 LNHDA and CDR2 SQIVND (reference sequence). This CDR3 contains 15 residues. V was pared by 4 bases and J by 0 bases, with 4 bases of the junction left unmatched. The chain's CDR3 is CASSRSTGGSYEQYF. The CDR3 coding sequence is TGTGCCAGTAGTAGGTCGACAGGGGGCTCCTACGAGCAGTACTTC.

For this clone: One end of the junction is discordant with germline, which a read error may explain. This chain joins TRBV7-9 and TRBJ2-5; a possible D gene is TRBD1 (6 bases). The J call is uncertain, as TRBJ2-7 better fits the DNA end. The germline V gene encodes CDR1 SEHNR and CDR2 FQNEAQ (reference sequence). CDR3 length equals 13 residues. CDR3 sequence reads: CASSLGASSEQYF. The CDR3 bases are TGTGCCAGCAGCTTGGGGGCCTCCTCCGAGCAGTACTTC.

To note about this clone: Other DNA sequences from this sample encode an identical CDR3 as well. This chain links TRBV5-1 with TRBJ2-1; 11 bases are a match to TRBD2. The CDR3 consists of 15 residues. Germline V gene sequence: CDR1 SGHRS, CDR2 YFSETQ. The V gene end was trimmed by 5 bases and the J gene end by 4 bases; junction bases not matched to a gene: 5. The CDR3 loop reads CASSSGTSGYNEQFF. CDR3 coding DNA: TGCGCCAGCAGTTCCGGGACTAGCGGATACAATGAGCAGTTCTTC.

The chain couples TRBV5-1 to TRBJ2-3, with D perhaps matching TRBD2 (5 bases). Trimming left V 0 bases short and J 5 bases short, with 10 bases between. The germline V gene encodes CDR1 SGHRS and CDR2 YFSETQ. The CDR3 is 14 amino acids. The CDR3 protein is CASSLGPAGDTQYF. The CDR3 coding sequence is TGCGCCAGCAGCTTGGGGCCCGCGGGAGATACGCAGTATTTT.

The gene calls are TRBV4-3 and TRBJ2-7, with D maybe TRBD1 (5 bases). Per germline, CDR1 LGHNA and CDR2 YSLEER. CDR3 length: 14 residues. The germline V and J ends were trimmed by 0 bases and 5 bases, with 11 bases remaining between them. The CDR3 DNA reads TGCGCCAGCAGCCAAGATGTGACCAGGGACGAGCAGTACTTC. It codes for CASSQDVTRDEQYF.